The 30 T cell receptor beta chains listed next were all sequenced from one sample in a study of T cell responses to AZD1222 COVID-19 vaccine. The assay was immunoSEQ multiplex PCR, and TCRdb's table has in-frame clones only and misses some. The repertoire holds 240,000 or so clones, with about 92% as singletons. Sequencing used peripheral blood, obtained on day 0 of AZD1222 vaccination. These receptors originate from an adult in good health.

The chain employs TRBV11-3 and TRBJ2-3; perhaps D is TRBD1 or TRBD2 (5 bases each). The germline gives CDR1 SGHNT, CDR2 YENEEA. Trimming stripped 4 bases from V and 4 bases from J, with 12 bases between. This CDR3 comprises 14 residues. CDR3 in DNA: TGTGCCAGCAGCTCCGCGAGGGGTTCAGATACGCAGTATTTT. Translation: CASSSARGSDTQYF.

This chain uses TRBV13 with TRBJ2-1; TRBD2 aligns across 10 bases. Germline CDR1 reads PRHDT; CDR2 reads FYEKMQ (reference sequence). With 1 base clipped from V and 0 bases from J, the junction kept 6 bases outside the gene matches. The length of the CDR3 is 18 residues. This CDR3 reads CASSLVLAGSSSYNEQFF. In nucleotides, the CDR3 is TGTGCCAGCAGCTTAGTACTAGCGGGGAGTAGCTCCTACAATGAGCAGTTCTTC.

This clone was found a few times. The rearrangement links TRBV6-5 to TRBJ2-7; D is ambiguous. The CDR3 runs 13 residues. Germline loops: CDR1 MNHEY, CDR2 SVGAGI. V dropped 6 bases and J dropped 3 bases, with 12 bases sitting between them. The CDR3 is CASRHLDGYEQYF. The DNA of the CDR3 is TGTGCCAGCAGGCACCTAGACGGCTACGAGCAGTACTTC.

CDR3: CASSIGHRDQPQHF. In nucleotides, the CDR3 is TGTGCCAGTAGTATCGGACATAGGGATCAGCCCCAGCATTTT. The chain employs TRBV19 and TRBJ1-5, with D possibly matching TRBD1 (5 bases). The CDR3 has 14 residues. Looked up from germline, CDR1 is LNHDA and CDR2 is SQIVND (reference sequence). V dropped 3 bases and J dropped 5 bases, with 11 bases sitting between them.

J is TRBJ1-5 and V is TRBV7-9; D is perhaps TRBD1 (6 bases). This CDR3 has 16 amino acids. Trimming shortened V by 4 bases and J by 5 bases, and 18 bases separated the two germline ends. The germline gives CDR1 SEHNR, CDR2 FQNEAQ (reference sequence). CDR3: CASSSSRGGRDQPQHF. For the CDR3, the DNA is TGTGCCAGCAGCTCCAGCCGGGGGGGGCGCGATCAGCCCCAGCATTTT.

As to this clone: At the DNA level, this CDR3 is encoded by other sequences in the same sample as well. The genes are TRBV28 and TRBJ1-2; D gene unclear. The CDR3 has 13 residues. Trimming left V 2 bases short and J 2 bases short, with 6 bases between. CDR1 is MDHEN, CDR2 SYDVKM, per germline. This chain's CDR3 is CASSLGRNYGYTF. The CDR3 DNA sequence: TGTGCCAGCAGTTTAGGCAGGAACTATGGCTACACCTTC.

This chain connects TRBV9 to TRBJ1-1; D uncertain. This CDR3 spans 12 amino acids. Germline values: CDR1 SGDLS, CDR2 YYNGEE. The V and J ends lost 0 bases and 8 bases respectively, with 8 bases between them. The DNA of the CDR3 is TGTGCCAGCAGCGTAGGAAAAGGGGAAGCTTTCTTT. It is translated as CASSVGKGEAFF.

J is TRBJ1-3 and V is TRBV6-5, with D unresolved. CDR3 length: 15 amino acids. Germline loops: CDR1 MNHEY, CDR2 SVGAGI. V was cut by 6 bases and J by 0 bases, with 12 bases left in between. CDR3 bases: TGTGCCAGCAGGCTGGGTCGCGGCTCTGGAAACACCATATATTTT. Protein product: CASRLGRGSGNTIYF.

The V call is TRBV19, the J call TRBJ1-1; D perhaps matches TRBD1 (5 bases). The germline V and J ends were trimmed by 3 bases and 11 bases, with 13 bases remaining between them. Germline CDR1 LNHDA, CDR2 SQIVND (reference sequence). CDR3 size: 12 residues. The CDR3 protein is CASSIQGIEAFF. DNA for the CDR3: TGTGCCAGTAGTATCCAGGGAATTGAGGCTTTCTTT. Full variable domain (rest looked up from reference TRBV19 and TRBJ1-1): DGGITQSPKYLFRKEGQNVTLSCEQNLNHDAMYWYRQDPGQGLRLIYYSQIVNDFQKGDIAEGYSVSREKKESFPLTVTSAQKNPTAFYLCASSIQGIEAFFGQGTRLTVV.

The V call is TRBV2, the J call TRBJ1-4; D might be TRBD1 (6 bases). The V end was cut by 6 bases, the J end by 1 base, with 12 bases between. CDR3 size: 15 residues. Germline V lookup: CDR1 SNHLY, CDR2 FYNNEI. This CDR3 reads CASSLEGGTNEKLFF. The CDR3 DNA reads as TGTGCCAGCAGCCTCGAAGGGGGAACTAATGAAAAACTGTTTTTT.

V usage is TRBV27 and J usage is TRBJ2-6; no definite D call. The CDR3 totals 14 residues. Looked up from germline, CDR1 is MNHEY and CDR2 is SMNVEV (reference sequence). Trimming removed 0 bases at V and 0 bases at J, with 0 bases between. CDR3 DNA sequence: TGTGCCAGCAGTTTATCCTCTGGGGCCAACGTCCTGACTTTC. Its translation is CASSLSSGANVLTF.

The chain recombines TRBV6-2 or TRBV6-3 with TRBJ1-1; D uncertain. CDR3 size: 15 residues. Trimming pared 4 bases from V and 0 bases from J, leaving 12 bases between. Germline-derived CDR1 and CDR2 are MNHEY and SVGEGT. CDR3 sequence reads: CASSSIDGVNTEAFF. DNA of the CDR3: TGTGCCAGCAGTTCCATCGACGGCGTGAACACTGAAGCTTTCTTT.

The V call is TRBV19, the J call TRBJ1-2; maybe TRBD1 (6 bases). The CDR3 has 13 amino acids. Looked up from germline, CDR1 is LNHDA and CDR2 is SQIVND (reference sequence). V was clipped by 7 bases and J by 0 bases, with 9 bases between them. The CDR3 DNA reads TGTGCCAGTACGGACAGATCTAACTATGGCTACACCTTC. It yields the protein CASTDRSNYGYTF.

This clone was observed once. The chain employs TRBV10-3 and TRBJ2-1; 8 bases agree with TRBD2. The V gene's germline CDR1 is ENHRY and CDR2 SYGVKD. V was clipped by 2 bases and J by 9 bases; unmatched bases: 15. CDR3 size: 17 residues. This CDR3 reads CAISERVGTRGVAEQFF. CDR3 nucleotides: TGTGCCATCAGTGAGAGGGTAGGGACTAGGGGCGTCGCTGAGCAGTTCTTC.

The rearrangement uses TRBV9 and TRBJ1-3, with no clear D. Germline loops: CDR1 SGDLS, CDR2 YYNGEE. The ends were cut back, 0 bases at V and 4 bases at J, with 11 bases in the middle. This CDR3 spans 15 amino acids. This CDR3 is CASSVEGQKGNTIYF. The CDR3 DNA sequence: TGTGCCAGCAGCGTAGAGGGCCAAAAGGGAAACACCATATATTTT.

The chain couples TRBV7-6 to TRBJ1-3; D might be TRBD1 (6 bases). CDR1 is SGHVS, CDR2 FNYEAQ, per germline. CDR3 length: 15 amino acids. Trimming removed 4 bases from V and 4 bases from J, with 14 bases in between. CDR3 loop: CASSSNRDFGNTIYF. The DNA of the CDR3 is TGTGCCAGCAGCTCGAACAGGGACTTCGGAAACACCATATATTTT. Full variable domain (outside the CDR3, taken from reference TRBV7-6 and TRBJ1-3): GAGVSQSPRYKVTKRGQDVALRCDPISGHVSLYWYRQALGQGPEFLTYFNYEAQQDKSGLPNDRFSAERPEGSISTLTIQRTEQRDSAMYRCASSSNRDFGNTIYFGEGSWLTVV.

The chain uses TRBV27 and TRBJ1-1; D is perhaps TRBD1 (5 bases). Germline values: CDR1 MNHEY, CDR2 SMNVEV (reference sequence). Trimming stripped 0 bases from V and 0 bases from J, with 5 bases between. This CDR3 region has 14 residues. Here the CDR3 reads CASSLSTVNTEAFF. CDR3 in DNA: TGTGCCAGCAGTTTATCGACAGTGAACACTGAAGCTTTCTTT.

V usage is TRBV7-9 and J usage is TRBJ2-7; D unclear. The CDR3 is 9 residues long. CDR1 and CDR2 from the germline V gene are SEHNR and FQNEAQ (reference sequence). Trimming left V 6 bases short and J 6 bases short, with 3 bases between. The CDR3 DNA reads TGTGCCAGCAGGATCGAGCAGTACTTC. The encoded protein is CASRIEQYF.

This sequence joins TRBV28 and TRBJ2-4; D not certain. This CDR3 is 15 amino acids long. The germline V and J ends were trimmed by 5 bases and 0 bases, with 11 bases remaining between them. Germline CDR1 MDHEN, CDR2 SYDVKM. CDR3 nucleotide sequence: TGTGCCAGCAGTCAGATTTTGCTAGCCAAAAACATTCAGTACTTC. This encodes CASSQILLAKNIQYF. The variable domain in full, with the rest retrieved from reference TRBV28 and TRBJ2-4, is DVKVTQSSRYLVKRTGEKVFLECVQDMDHENMFWYRQDPGLGLRLIYFSYDVKMKEKGDIPEGYSVSREKKERFSLILESASTNQTSMYLCASSQILLAKNIQYFGAGTRLSVL.

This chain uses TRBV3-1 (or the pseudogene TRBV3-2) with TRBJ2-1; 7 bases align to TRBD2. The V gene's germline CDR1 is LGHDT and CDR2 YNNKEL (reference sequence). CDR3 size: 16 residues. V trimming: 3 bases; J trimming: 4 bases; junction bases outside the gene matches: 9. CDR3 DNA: TGTGCCAGCAGCCATTCAGGGCGGGGGTATTACAATGAGCAGTTCTTC. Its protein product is CASSHSGRGYYNEQFF.

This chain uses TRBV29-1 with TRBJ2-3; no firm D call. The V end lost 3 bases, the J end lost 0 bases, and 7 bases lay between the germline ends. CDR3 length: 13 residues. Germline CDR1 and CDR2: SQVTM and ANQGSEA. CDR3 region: CSVDGFSTDTQYF. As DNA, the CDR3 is TGCAGCGTTGATGGATTTAGCACAGATACGCAGTATTTT.

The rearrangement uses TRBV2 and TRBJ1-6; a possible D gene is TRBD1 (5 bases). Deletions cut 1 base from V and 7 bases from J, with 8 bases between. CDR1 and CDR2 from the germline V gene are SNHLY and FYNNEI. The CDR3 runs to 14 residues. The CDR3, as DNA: TGTGCCAGCAGTGAAGACAGGAGGAATTCACCCCTCCACTTT. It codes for CASSEDRRNSPLHF.

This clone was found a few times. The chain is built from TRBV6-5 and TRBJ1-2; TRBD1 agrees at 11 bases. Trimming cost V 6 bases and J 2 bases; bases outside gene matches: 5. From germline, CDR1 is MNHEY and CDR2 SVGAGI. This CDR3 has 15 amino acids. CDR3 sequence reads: CASRWGTGGNYGYTF. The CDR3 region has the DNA TGTGCCAGCAGGTGGGGGACAGGGGGAAACTATGGCTACACCTTC.

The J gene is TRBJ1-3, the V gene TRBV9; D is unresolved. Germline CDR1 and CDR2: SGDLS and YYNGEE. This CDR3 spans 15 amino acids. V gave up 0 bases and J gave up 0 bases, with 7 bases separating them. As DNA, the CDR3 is TGTGCCAGCAGCGTAGCGGGGATCTCTGGAAACACCATATATTTT. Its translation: CASSVAGISGNTIYF.

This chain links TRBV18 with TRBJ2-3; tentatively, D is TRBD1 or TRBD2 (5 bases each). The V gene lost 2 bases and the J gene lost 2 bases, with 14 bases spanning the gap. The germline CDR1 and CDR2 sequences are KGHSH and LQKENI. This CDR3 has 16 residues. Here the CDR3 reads CASSPERDLDTDTQYF. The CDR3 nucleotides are TGTGCCAGCTCACCAGAACGGGACCTGGACACAGATACGCAGTATTTT.

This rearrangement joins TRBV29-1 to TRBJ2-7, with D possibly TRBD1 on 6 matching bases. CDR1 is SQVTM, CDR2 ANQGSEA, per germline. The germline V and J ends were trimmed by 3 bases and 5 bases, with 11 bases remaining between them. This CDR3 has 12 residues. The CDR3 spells CSVEFRDNEQYF. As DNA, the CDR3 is TGCAGCGTTGAGTTCCGGGACAACGAGCAGTACTTC.

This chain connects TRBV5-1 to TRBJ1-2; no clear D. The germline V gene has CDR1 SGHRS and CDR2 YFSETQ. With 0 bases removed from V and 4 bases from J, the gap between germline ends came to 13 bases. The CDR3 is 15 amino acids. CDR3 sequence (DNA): TGCGCCAGCAGCTTGGCAACGAACAGATTCTATGGCTACACCTTC. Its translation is CASSLATNRFYGYTF.

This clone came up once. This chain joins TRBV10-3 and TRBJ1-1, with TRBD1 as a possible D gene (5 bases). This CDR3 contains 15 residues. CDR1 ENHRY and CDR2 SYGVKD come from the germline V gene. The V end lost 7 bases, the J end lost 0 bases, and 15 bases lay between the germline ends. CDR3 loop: CAITGGGLMNTEAFF. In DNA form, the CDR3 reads TGTGCCATCACCGGGGGAGGGCTCATGAACACTGAAGCTTTCTTT.

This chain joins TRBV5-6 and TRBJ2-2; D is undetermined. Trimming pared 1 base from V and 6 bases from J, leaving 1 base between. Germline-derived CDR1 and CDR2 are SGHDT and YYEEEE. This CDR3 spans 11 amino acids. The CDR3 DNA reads TGTGCCAGCAGCTTGCCCGGGGAGCTGTTTTTT. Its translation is CASSLPGELFF.

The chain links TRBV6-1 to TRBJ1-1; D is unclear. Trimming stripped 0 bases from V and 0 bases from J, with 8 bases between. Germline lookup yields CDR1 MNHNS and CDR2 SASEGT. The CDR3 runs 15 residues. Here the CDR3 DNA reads TGTGCCAGCAGTGAAGCTTGGAGGATGAACACTGAAGCTTTCTTT. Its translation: CASSEAWRMNTEAFF.